Listed below are T cell receptor beta chains from one sample, sequenced in a study of regulatory T cells in long-lasting Graves disease. TCRdb fed the multiplex PCR reads into MiXCR, producing one record per CDR3 protein. The table lists about 530,000 distinct CDR3 sequences, roughly 15% of them singletons. The data were also submitted as part of a second study, on T cells in Graves' hyperthyroidism and ophthalmopathy.

The sample consisted of peripheral blood mononuclear cells (PBMCs), taken at new diagnosis, from a patient treated with antithyroid drugs. Receptors were obtained from a middle-aged woman with Graves disease. Both conserved end residues are part of each CDR3. The D gene is left open where the match is weak. Part of the rows lack a size; the others show once, few, many or a class for expanded clones.

CDR3aa	CDR3nt	j_gene	v_gene	d_gene	abundance
CASSWGDRDEKLFF	TGCGCCAGCAGCTGGGGGGACAGGGATGAAAAACTGTTTTTT	TRBJ1-4	TRBV5-1	TRBD1	many
CSARTGILNQPQHF	TGCAGTGCTAGGACAGGGATCCTCAATCAGCCCCAGCATTTT	TRBJ1-5	TRBV20-1	TRBD1	many
CASSLRQGSSGNTIYF	TGTGCCAGCAGTTTAAGACAGGGGAGCTCTGGAAACACCATATATTTT	TRBJ1-3	TRBV12-3/TRBV12-4	TRBD1	few
CASTQNPGQAYNEKLFF	TGTGCCAGTACCCAAAATCCCGGACAGGCGTATAATGAAAAACTGTTTTTT	TRBJ1-4	TRBV19	TRBD1	-
CASSPGQRNEQYF	TGTGCCAGCAGCCCGGGACAGAGAAACGAGCAGTACTTC	TRBJ2-7	TRBV7-3	TRBD1	-
CASSFHWAENAYGYTF	TGTGCCAGCAGTTTCCACTGGGCAGAAAACGCCTATGGCTACACCTTC	TRBJ1-2	TRBV2	-	many
CSALGLRNTEAFF	TGCAGTGCCCTCGGACTGAGGAACACTGAAGCTTTCTTT	TRBJ1-1	TRBV20-1	-	many
CGSRAAPQEVPRF	TGTGGATCCCGAGCGGCGCCCCAAGAGGTGCCGCGCTTC	TRBJ2-5	TRBV7-2	-	-
CASSAPVEGREAQYF	TGTGCCAGCAGCGCCCCCGTTGAGGGAAGAGAGGCCCAGTACTTC	TRBJ2-5	TRBV9	-	once
CASSLAVGTGDTQYF	TGTGCCAGCAGCTTAGCGGTGGGGACAGGGGATACGCAGTATTTT	TRBJ2-3	TRBV7-9	TRBD1	few